This is a list of T cell receptor beta chains from one sample in a study of shared T cell receptors in the human thymus. Sequencing was performed with immunoSEQ multiplex PCR; in TCRdb, only in-frame clones are kept and a portion is missing. This sample yields approximately 660,000 clones, of which roughly 90% are seen a single time; 0.008% to 0.011% belongs to the top ten. The data were also submitted as part of a second study, on human thymus T cells.

Sequenced sample: thymocytes. These receptors originate from a boy in the first two years of life with a congenital heart defect. The CDR3 runs from the conserved cysteine through the conserved F or W. The D gene is left open where the match is weak.

V,J,D,CDR3
TRBV5-4,TRBJ2-7,TRBD2,CASSQIGLAGTRSYEQYF
TRBV9,TRBJ2-3,TRBD2,CASSALAATDTQYF
TRBV9,TRBJ2-1,TRBD2,CASSRAGGYGEQFF
TRBV18,TRBJ1-3,TRBD1,CASSPDRSRNTIYF
TRBV6-1,TRBJ2-7,TRBD1,CASSEEEDRGSEQYF
TRBV5-1,TRBJ1-3,-,CASSPHYSGNTIYF
TRBV5-1,TRBJ2-2,TRBD1,CASSPRDRGRRSDHHTGELFF
TRBV13,TRBJ2-2,TRBD1,CASSPTGQGARGGELFF
TRBV27,TRBJ2-3,-,CASSPIIGGTDTQYF
TRBV6-4,TRBJ2-1,-,CASSPGRNREDNEQFF
TRBV4-1,TRBJ2-2,-,CASSQDGWRDLDTGELFF
TRBV4-3,TRBJ2-2,-,CASSQLAAGTGELFF
TRBV19,TRBJ1-2,TRBD1,CASSGGTGLFYGYTF